The 30 T cell receptor beta chains below come from one sample, sequenced in a study of beta chain features in type 1 diabetes. Study-wide results and caveats: TCRB CDR3 length was moderately but significantly reduced in all four CD4+ subsets of Type 1 diabetes patients.

The antigens these receptors bind are not known. The study reverse transcribed the entire isolated RNA, so it sequenced expressed TCRB transcripts. Sequenced by immunoSEQ multiplex PCR; TCRdb stores in-frame clones only, minus some. The data hold hundreds of thousands of clones, with around 16% observed a single time. The material sequenced was naive CD4+ T cells from blood. These receptors were obtained from a man younger than 35 with type 1 diabetes.

This clone was seen more than once but under ten times. The V gene is TRBV18, the J gene TRBJ2-1; D gene ambiguous. The CDR3 length is 14 residues. V lost 2 bases, J lost 8 bases, and 13 bases lay in between. Germline CDR1 and CDR2: KGHSH and LQKENI. This chain's CDR3 is CASSPGLAFDEQFF. Here the CDR3 DNA reads TGTGCCAGCTCACCAGGGTTAGCTTTTGATGAGCAGTTCTTC.

This clone occurred a few times. The rearrangement links TRBV18 to TRBJ2-1; 13 nucleotides match TRBD2. The CDR3 is made up of 18 amino acids. Germline-derived CDR1 and CDR2 are KGHSH and LQKENI. The ends lost 3 bases at V and 0 bases at J; junction bases unmatched: 5. CDR3 in amino acids: CASSPPGLAGSSYNEQFF. The CDR3 bases are TGTGCCAGCTCACCCCCGGGACTAGCGGGGAGCTCCTACAATGAGCAGTTCTTC.

This chain connects TRBV2 to TRBJ2-3; D possibly corresponds to TRBD1 (6 bases). Germline V gene data show CDR1 as SNHLY and CDR2 as FYNNEI. The CDR3 has 14 residues. Trimming took off 5 bases at V and 4 bases at J, with 13 bases between the two ends. Here the CDR3 reads CASSQTGGPDTQYF. The CDR3 DNA is TGTGCCAGCAGTCAGACAGGAGGTCCAGATACGCAGTATTTT. The full variable domain, completed using reference TRBV2 and TRBJ2-3, is EPEVTQTPSHQVTQMGQEVILRCVPISNHLYFYWYRQILGQKVEFLVSFYNNEISEKSEIFDDQFSVERPDGSNFTLKIRSTKLEDSAMYFCASSQTGGPDTQYFGPGTRLTVL.

The gene calls are TRBV19 and TRBJ1-5; a possible D gene is TRBD1 (5 bases). The CDR3 is made up of 13 amino acids. V was clipped by 5 bases and J by 3 bases, with 8 bases between them. CDR1 and CDR2 (germline): LNHDA, SQIVND (reference sequence). CDR3: CASSQQDNQPQHF. For the CDR3, the DNA is TGTGCCAGTAGTCAACAGGACAATCAGCCCCAGCATTTT.

This clone was seen a single time. The CDR3 DNA reads as TGTGCCAGCAGTTTATTTGGACAGGGGGAGACCCAGTACTTC. It specifies CASSLFGQGETQYF. This chain joins TRBV28 and TRBJ2-5; 9 positions agree with TRBD1. The V gene end was trimmed by 1 base and the J gene end by 5 bases; junction bases not matched to a gene: 2. The germline V gene has CDR1 MDHEN and CDR2 SYDVKM. This CDR3 region has 14 residues.

The chain uses TRBV14 and TRBJ2-7; TRBD1 matches 7 bases. Trimming cost V 0 bases and J 5 bases; bases outside gene matches: 10. Germline V gives CDR1 SGHDN, CDR2 FVKESK. The length of the CDR3 is 16 residues. CDR3 DNA: TGTGCCAGCAGCCAAGAAGGGTACAGGGGTCGGGACGAGCAGTACTTC. Translation: CASSQEGYRGRDEQYF.

The chain links TRBV19 to TRBJ2-7; no clear D gene. Germline V gene data show CDR1 as LNHDA and CDR2 as SQIVND (reference sequence). This CDR3 has 14 amino acids. V lost 5 bases to trimming and J lost 2 bases, with 13 bases between them. CDR3 sequence: CASSPDTLPYEQYF. The DNA for the CDR3 is TGTGCCAGTAGTCCCGACACGTTACCCTACGAGCAGTACTTC.

This clone was seen a few times. The chain joins TRBV7-9 to TRBJ1-2, with 10 bases aligning to TRBD1. Germline V lookup: CDR1 SEHNR, CDR2 FQNEAQ (reference sequence). The V gene end was trimmed by 6 bases and the J gene end by 6 bases; junction bases not matched to a gene: 10. The CDR3 is made up of 15 amino acids. The DNA for the CDR3 is TGTGCCAGCAGGCAGCCCGGGACAGGGGATGATGGCTACACCTTC. The encoded protein is CASRQPGTGDDGYTF.

This clone was counted between two and nine times. V is TRBV9 and J is TRBJ1-4; D is perhaps TRBD1 (6 bases). Trimming stripped 2 bases from V and 2 bases from J, with 13 bases between. CDR1 is SGDLS, CDR2 YYNGEE, per germline. The length of the CDR3 is 16 residues. This CDR3 is CASSVHTGSTNEKLFF. CDR3 DNA: TGTGCCAGCAGCGTGCATACAGGGAGCACTAATGAAAAACTGTTTTTT.

The rearrangement joins TRBV6-1 to TRBJ2-5; TRBD1 agrees at 8 bases. CDR1 is MNHNS, CDR2 SASEGT, per germline. The CDR3 spans 14 residues. The junction had 5 bases not matched to a gene; V was cut back by 3 bases and J by 5 bases. In DNA form, the CDR3 reads TGTGCCAGCAGTGACTGGCAGGGGGCTGAGACCCAGTACTTC. Its protein is CASSDWQGAETQYF.

The V call is TRBV30, the J call TRBJ2-3, with 12 bases matching TRBD2. Germline V gene sequence: CDR1 GTSNPN, CDR2 SVGIG (reference sequence). Trimming at V came to 4 bases and at J to 0 bases, leaving 2 bases not matched to a gene. This CDR3 comprises 15 residues. CDR3 DNA: TGTGCCTGGACTAGCGGGAGGGGAAGCACAGATACGCAGTATTTT. It translates to CAWTSGRGSTDTQYF. Based on the CDR3 plus reference TRBV30 and TRBJ2-3, the full variable domain is SQTIHQWPATLVQPVGSPLSLECTVEGTSNPNLYWYRQAAGRGLQLLFYSVGIGQISSEVPQNLSASRPQDRQFILSSKKLLLSDSGFYLCAWTSGRGSTDTQYFGPGTRLTVL.

This clone was observed a few times. The chain carries TRBV7-8 and TRBJ2-5; 7 nucleotides match TRBD2. Trimming cost V 0 bases and J 5 bases; bases outside gene matches: 15. Germline CDR1 SGHVS, CDR2 FQNEAQ. CDR3 length equals 18 residues. The CDR3 DNA reads TGTGCCAGCAGCTTAGCGCCCCAGCGGGACCTTTTCTGGGAGACCCAGTACTTC. It codes for CASSLAPQRDLFWETQYF.

The chain couples TRBV19 to TRBJ2-3, with 10 bases lining up with TRBD1. The CDR3 is made up of 17 amino acids. Trimming took 3 bases from V and 1 from J; bases not matched to a gene: 7. Germline CDR1 is LNHDA and CDR2 is SQIVND (reference sequence). CDR3 sequence (DNA): TGTGCCAGTAGTATCGGCGGGACAGGGGTGCGCACAGATACGCAGTATTTT. Its translation: CASSIGGTGVRTDTQYF.

This sequence joins TRBV4-3 and TRBJ1-6; 9 positions agree with TRBD1. V lost 7 bases, J lost 7 bases, and 2 bases stayed unmatched. Germline CDR1 and CDR2: LGHNA and YSLEER. The CDR3 is made up of 13 amino acids. CDR3 sequence reads: CASKGQGNSPLHF. The CDR3 DNA reads TGCGCCAGCAAAGGACAGGGGAATTCACCCCTCCACTTT.

The rearrangement joins TRBV21-1 to TRBJ2-7; the listed D gene, TRBD1, was not tested against the DNA. TRBV21-1 is annotated as a pseudogene. The CDR3 contains 15 residues. The CDR3 nucleotides read TGTGCCAGCAGCGCGCTGAACCAGGGGAACTACGAGCAGTACTTC. This sequence encodes CASSALNQGNYEQYF.

In its sample, this clone was seen a few times. The chain links TRBV7-9 to TRBJ2-1, with a weak D call TRBD2 (6 bases). CDR1 SEHNR and CDR2 FQNEAQ come from the germline V gene (reference sequence). Trimming pared 5 bases from V and 8 bases from J, leaving 16 bases between. CDR3 length equals 14 residues. CDR3 amino acids: CASSPGGRGYEQFF. The DNA of the CDR3 is TGTGCCAGCAGCCCCGGGGGTAGAGGCTATGAGCAGTTCTTC.

This clone was seen a handful of times. J is TRBJ1-5 and V is TRBV28; D unresolved. The germline V gene has CDR1 MDHEN and CDR2 SYDVKM. The CDR3 length is 12 residues. Trimming left V 6 bases short and J 6 bases short, with 9 bases between. This CDR3 is CASSAGGQPQHF. In DNA form, the CDR3 reads TGTGCCAGCAGCGCGGGTGGTCAGCCCCAGCATTTT. The full variable domain, in which reference TRBV28 and TRBJ1-5 provide the parts outside the CDR3, is DVKVTQSSRYLVKRTGEKVFLECVQDMDHENMFWYRQDPGLGLRLIYFSYDVKMKEKGDIPEGYSVSREKKERFSLILESASTNQTSMYLCASSAGGQPQHFGDGTRLSIL.

This clone was seen a handful of times. The CDR3 DNA reads TGTGCCAGCAGCTATGGACAGGGCTCTGGAAACACCATATATTTT. This encodes CASSYGQGSGNTIYF. The chain has TRBV28 and TRBJ1-3; 8 nucleotides align to TRBD1. Per the germline V gene, CDR1 is MDHEN and CDR2 is SYDVKM. This CDR3 spans 15 amino acids. Trimming cost V 6 bases and J 0 bases; bases outside gene matches: 4.

This clone has a handful of counts. The J gene is TRBJ2-7, the V gene TRBV18, with D possibly TRBD1 on 5 matching bases. This CDR3 contains 13 residues. Deletions cut 3 bases from V and 5 bases from J, with 11 bases between. Germline V CDR1 and CDR2: KGHSH, LQKENI. This chain's CDR3 is CASSPAGSHEQYF. In DNA form, the CDR3 reads TGTGCCAGCTCACCCGCAGGGTCCCACGAGCAGTACTTC.

The V gene is TRBV30, the J gene TRBJ1-1, with D possibly matching TRBD1 (5 bases). The CDR3 extends over 14 amino acids. Trimming left V 1 base short and J 4 bases short, with 13 bases between. Germline V gene data show CDR1 as GTSNPN and CDR2 as SVGIG (reference sequence). Written as DNA, the CDR3 is TGTGCCTGGAGTGCAGTTTTCGGGGGCACTGAAGCTTTCTTT. Its protein product is CAWSAVFGGTEAFF.

This sequence joins TRBV28 and TRBJ2-3, with 8 bases identical to TRBD2. This CDR3 comprises 13 residues. Per germline, CDR1 MDHEN and CDR2 SYDVKM. V gave up 7 bases and J gave up 2 bases; unmatched junction bases: 2. CDR3 nucleotides: TGTGCCAGCAAGCGGGAGATCACAGATACGCAGTATTTT. Its translation is CASKREITDTQYF.

The chain links TRBV28 to TRBJ2-5, with 11 bases matching TRBD1. This CDR3 is built from 15 residues. Unmatched junction bases numbered 7, after V lost 5 bases and J lost 5 bases. CDR1 and CDR2 (germline): MDHEN, SYDVKM. The CDR3 DNA reads TGTGCCAGCAGTAACGGACAGGGGGCAGGGGAGACCCAGTACTTC. Amino acids: CASSNGQGAGETQYF.

There are a few counts of this clone. The rearrangement joins TRBV18 to TRBJ2-2, with TRBD2 as a possible D gene (6 bases). Germline CDR1 and CDR2: KGHSH and LQKENI. The CDR3 contains 16 residues. Trimming stripped 4 bases from V and 4 bases from J, with 16 bases between. The CDR3, as DNA: TGTGCCAGCTCACACCGGGACTCAGGTGGCACCGGGGAGCTGTTTTTT. The encoded protein is CASSHRDSGGTGELFF.

The chain combines TRBV7-9 with TRBJ1-2; D may be TRBD1 (5 bases). The germline CDR1 and CDR2 sequences are SEHNR and FQNEAQ (reference sequence). Trimming shortened V by 2 bases and J by 13 bases, and 17 bases separated the two germline ends. CDR3 size: 13 residues. The CDR3 DNA reads TGTGCCAGCAGCTTATCAGCGGGACGCAAGGCCACCTTC. Translated: CASSLSAGRKATF.

In its sample, this clone was seen a few times. CDR3 nucleotide sequence: TGTGCCAGCAGTTCCGACCGGGGAGGAGGAGCTTTCTTT. Its protein product is CASSSDRGGGAFF. This chain links TRBV27 with TRBJ1-1; D gene ambiguous. The germline CDR1 and CDR2 sequences are MNHEY and SMNVEV (reference sequence). This CDR3 contains 13 residues. V was trimmed by 4 bases and J by 10 bases, leaving 16 bases between them.

The V and J genes are TRBV25-1 and TRBJ1-5; tentative D call: TRBD1 (5 bases). The CDR3 is 15 residues long. The V gene lost 4 bases and the J gene lost 0 bases, with 10 bases spanning the gap. The germline V gene encodes CDR1 MGHDK and CDR2 SYGVNS. CDR3 bases: TGTGCCAGCAGTGCCGGGGGGGTTAGCAATCAGCCCCAGCATTTT. Amino acid sequence: CASSAGGVSNQPQHF.

For this clone: Other DNA sequences in the same sample also yield this CDR3. The chain is built from TRBV29-1 and TRBJ1-5; D gene unclear. Looked up from germline, CDR1 is SQVTM and CDR2 is ANQGSEA. The CDR3 is 12 residues long. V was trimmed by 4 bases and J by 5 bases, leaving 9 bases between them. This CDR3 reads CSVGAGDQPQHF. The CDR3 nucleotides are TGCAGCGTTGGGGCAGGTGATCAGCCCCAGCATTTT.

The chain combines TRBV19 with TRBJ1-5; TRBD1 matches at 7 bases. Germline V lookup: CDR1 LNHDA, CDR2 SQIVND (reference sequence). Trimming cost V 6 bases and J 2 bases; bases outside gene matches: 7. The CDR3 loop spans 15 amino acids. CDR3 bases: TGTGCCAGTAGCAGAACAGGGGACGGCAATCAGCCCCAGCATTTT. Residues: CASSRTGDGNQPQHF.

This sequence joins TRBV5-4 and TRBJ2-3; 7 nucleotides match TRBD2. The germline CDR1 and CDR2 sequences are SGHNT and YYREEE (reference sequence). This CDR3 has 14 amino acids. The J segment lost 2 bases and the V segment lost 4 bases, leaving 4 bases of the junction unmatched. DNA of the CDR3: TGTGCCAGCAGCGGCGGGGGTTTCACAGATACGCAGTATTTT. This encodes CASSGGGFTDTQYF.

This clone was seen more than once but under ten times. The V and J genes are TRBV18 and TRBJ2-1; D perhaps matches TRBD2 (6 bases). The ends were cut back, 0 bases at V and 0 bases at J, with 18 bases in the middle. The CDR3 is 19 amino acids. The germline gives CDR1 KGHSH, CDR2 LQKENI. In nucleotides, the CDR3 is TGTGCCAGCTCACCACCGGTTCCCTCGGGACTGAGCTCCTACAATGAGCAGTTCTTC. Its translation: CASSPPVPSGLSSYNEQFF.